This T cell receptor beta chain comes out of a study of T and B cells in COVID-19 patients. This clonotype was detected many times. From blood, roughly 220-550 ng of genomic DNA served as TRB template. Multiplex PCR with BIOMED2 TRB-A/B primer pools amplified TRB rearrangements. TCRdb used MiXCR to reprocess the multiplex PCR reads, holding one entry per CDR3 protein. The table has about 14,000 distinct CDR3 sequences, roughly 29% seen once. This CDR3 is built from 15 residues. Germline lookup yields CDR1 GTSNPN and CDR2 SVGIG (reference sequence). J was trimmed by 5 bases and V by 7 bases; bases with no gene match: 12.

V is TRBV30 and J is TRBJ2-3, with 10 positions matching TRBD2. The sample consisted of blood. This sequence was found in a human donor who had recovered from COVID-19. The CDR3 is CASQAGGPGLDTQYF. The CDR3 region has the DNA TGTGCCTCACAAGCGGGAGGGCCTGGGTTAGATACGCAGTATTTT.